The clone carrying this T cell receptor (beta chain) was observed a few times. The antigen remains unidentified. This entry is derived from a study of T-cell memory formation after mild COVID-19. Study outcomes and limitations: Pre-infection memory carried some responding clones, suggesting that cross-reactive memory joined.

TCRdb reprocessed the 5' RACE reads via MiXCR and lists one record per CDR3 protein. The sample has fewer than 700,000 distinct CDR3 sequences, about a sixth seen once. Germline-derived CDR1 and CDR2 are ENHRY and SYGVKD. The CDR3 contains 14 residues. The trim removed 2 bases at V and 4 bases at J, leaving 2 bases unmatched. The specimen was PBMCs or a T cell subset sorted from them (not recorded which). This chain connects TRBV10-3 to TRBJ2-7; TRBD2 matches at 10 bases. The origin of this receptor is an adult woman who had mild COVID-19 (a few samples of this study predate the infection). Cell type and time point are not known. The CDR3, as DNA: TGTGCCATCAGTGAGGGACTAGCGGCGTACGAGCAGTACTTC. This codes for CAISEGLAAYEQYF.